Presented here are 2 T cell receptor beta chains from one specimen sequenced in a study of T cell repertoires in cytomegalovirus infection. These receptors' targets are unknown. TCRdb reprocessed the reads with MiXCR, giving one entry per CDR3 protein. The data hold 49,000 or so distinct CDR3 sequences, with under 20% observed a single time. The sample consisted of CD8+ T cells from cultured PBMCs, taken from culture after CMV antigen stimulation. The receptors were gathered from a human donor in good health (CMV status not recorded). Some clones in this sample may be carry-over from other donors' samples.

This clonotype was counted at least ten times. The V and J genes are TRBV20-1 and TRBJ1-1, with D unresolved. V was pared by 3 bases and J by 5 bases, with 13 bases between. There are 13 residues in the CDR3. Germline CDR1 DFQATT, CDR2 SNEGSKA (reference sequence). The CDR3 nucleotides are TGCAGTGCTAGGAAGGATCTGGGGACTGAAGCTTTCTTT. Encoded protein: CSARKDLGTEAFF.

Here the CDR3 DNA reads TGCAGTGCTAGAGATGTAGGGAGGAGCACCGGGGAGCTGTTTTTT. As protein: CSARDVGRSTGELFF. The rearrangement joins TRBV20-1 to TRBJ2-2; maybe TRBD2 (6 bases). V gave up 0 bases and J gave up 4 bases, with 12 bases separating them. This CDR3 is built from 15 residues. Germline CDR1 and CDR2: DFQATT and SNEGSKA (reference sequence).